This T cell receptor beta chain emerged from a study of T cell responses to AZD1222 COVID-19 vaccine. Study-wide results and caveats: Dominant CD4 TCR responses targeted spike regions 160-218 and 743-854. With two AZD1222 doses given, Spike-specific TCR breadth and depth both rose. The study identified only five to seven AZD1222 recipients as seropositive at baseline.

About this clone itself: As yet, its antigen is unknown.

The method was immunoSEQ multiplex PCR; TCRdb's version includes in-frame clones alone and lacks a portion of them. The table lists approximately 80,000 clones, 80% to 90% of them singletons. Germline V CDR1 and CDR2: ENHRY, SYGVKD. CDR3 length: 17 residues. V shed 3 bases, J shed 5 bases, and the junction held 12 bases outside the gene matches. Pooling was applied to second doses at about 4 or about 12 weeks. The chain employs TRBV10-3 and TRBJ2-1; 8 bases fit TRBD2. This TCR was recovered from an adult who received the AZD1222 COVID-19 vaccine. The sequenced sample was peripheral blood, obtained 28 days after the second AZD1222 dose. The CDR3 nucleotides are TGTGCCATCAGTGACCCTCGAGCGGGGGCTCGAAACAATGAGCAGTTCTTC. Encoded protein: CAISDPRAGARNNEQFF.